Following are 24 T cell receptor beta chains from one sample sequenced in a study of shared clonotypes between healthy human individuals (dated by TCRdb to about 2020). Libraries were constructed by the immunoSEQ multiplex PCR assay. In its TCRdb copy, this immuneACCESS table keeps in-frame sequences only and misses some clones. Where compared with another copy, unresolved V genes explain less than half of these, and the others have no known cause. The sample yields under 600,000 clones; about 96% were counted once. The ten largest clones add up to approximately 0.06% of the sample. The sample comprised naive CD4+ T cells sorted from blood. The label giving this sample's cell subset or site can be read as: CD45RA+ positively selected. These receptors were obtained from a woman aged 25-40 years in good health.

This clone was recorded once. The gene calls are TRBV28 and TRBJ2-1; no definite D call. This CDR3 contains 13 residues. V dropped 6 bases and J dropped 7 bases, with 13 bases sitting between them. Germline loops: CDR1 MDHEN, CDR2 SYDVKM. CDR3: CASRSSRVNEQFF. The CDR3, as DNA: TGTGCCAGCAGGTCCTCTCGGGTGAATGAGCAGTTCTTC.

This sequence joins TRBV19 and TRBJ2-5; 8 bases agree with TRBD2. The CDR3 runs to 16 residues. The germline V gene has CDR1 LNHDA and CDR2 SQIVND (reference sequence). Trimming at V came to 4 bases and at J to 1 base, leaving 8 bases not matched to a gene. The CDR3 is CASSTPSGPLQETQYF. The CDR3 DNA sequence: TGTGCCAGTAGTACCCCTAGCGGGCCGCTCCAAGAGACCCAGTACTTC. Full variable domain (missing parts from reference TRBV19 and TRBJ2-5): DGGITQSPKYLFRKEGQNVTLSCEQNLNHDAMYWYRQDPGQGLRLIYYSQIVNDFQKGDIAEGYSVSREKKESFPLTVTSAQKNPTAFYLCASSTPSGPLQETQYFGPGTRLLVL.

This clone was picked up a small number of times. The gene calls are TRBV30 and TRBJ2-7, with D hard to call. Germline values: CDR1 GTSNPN, CDR2 SVGIG (reference sequence). The CDR3 is 11 residues long. V was clipped by 5 bases and J by 3 bases, with 8 bases between them. As DNA, the CDR3 is TGTGCCTGGCGGCAGCACTACGAGCAGTACTTC. Encoded protein: CAWRQHYEQYF.

This chain connects TRBV5-1 to TRBJ2-7; 7 nucleotides line up with TRBD1. Germline lookup yields CDR1 SGHRS and CDR2 YFSETQ. The junction had 5 bases not matched to a gene; V was cut back by 4 bases and J by 4 bases. This CDR3 is 13 amino acids long. CDR3 in DNA: TGCGCCAGCAGCGGGACAGCACCATACGAGCAGTACTTC. Encoded protein: CASSGTAPYEQYF.

This rearrangement joins TRBV18 to TRBJ2-3; 7 bases are shared with TRBD1. V lost 3 bases, J lost 2 bases, and 5 bases stayed unmatched. CDR1 and CDR2 (germline): KGHSH, LQKENI. The CDR3 sequence is 15 residues long. The CDR3 loop is CASSPGQLTTDTQYF. CDR3 nucleotide sequence: TGTGCCAGCTCACCGGGACAGCTGACCACAGATACGCAGTATTTT.

The chain joins TRBV29-1 to TRBJ2-1, with 8 bases lining up with TRBD1. V was clipped by 5 bases and J by 9 bases; unmatched bases: 6. The CDR3 consists of 12 residues. Per germline, CDR1 SQVTM and CDR2 ANQGSEA. CDR3 sequence reads: CSVRQGFGEQFF. The CDR3 nucleotides read TGCAGCGTTAGACAGGGGTTCGGTGAGCAGTTCTTC.

The chain has TRBV2 and TRBJ1-5; 7 nucleotides line up with TRBD1. The germline gives CDR1 SNHLY, CDR2 FYNNEI. V gave up 6 bases and J gave up 1 base; unmatched junction bases: 6. There are 15 residues in the CDR3. The CDR3 sequence is CASRTGMRSNQPQHF. The CDR3 DNA is TGTGCCAGCAGGACAGGGATGAGAAGCAATCAGCCCCAGCATTTT.

The chain uses TRBV7-9 and TRBJ2-7; the D gene is possibly TRBD1 (5 bases). The germline gives CDR1 SEHNR, CDR2 FQNEAQ (reference sequence). This CDR3 contains 13 residues. V lost 5 bases to trimming and J lost 0 bases, with 8 bases between them. CDR3 sequence: CASSPTASYEQYF. CDR3 DNA: TGTGCCAGCAGCCCGACAGCCTCCTACGAGCAGTACTTC. The whole variable domain, filled in from reference TRBV7-9 and TRBJ2-7, reads DTGVSQNPRHKITKRGQNVTFRCDPISEHNRLYWYRQTLGQGPEFLTYFQNEAQLEKSRLLSDRFSAERPKGSFSTLEIQRTEQGDSAMYLCASSPTASYEQYFGPGTRLTVT.

This chain uses TRBV5-1 with TRBJ2-7; 10 positions agree with TRBD2. Germline values: CDR1 SGHRS, CDR2 YFSETQ. The CDR3 extends over 15 amino acids. The trim removed 2 bases at V and 5 bases at J, leaving 7 bases unmatched. The CDR3 reads CASSLEAGGPNEQYF. In DNA, the CDR3 is TGCGCCAGCAGCTTAGAAGCGGGAGGGCCGAACGAGCAGTACTTC. Filled out from reference TRBV5-1 and TRBJ2-7, the complete variable domain reads KAGVTQTPRYLIKTRGQQVTLSCSPISGHRSVSWYQQTPGQGLQFLFEYFSETQRNKGNFPGRFSGRQFSNSRSEMNVSTLELGDSALYLCASSLEAGGPNEQYFGPGTRLTVT.

The chain links TRBV29-1 to TRBJ2-2; 7 nucleotides align to TRBD1. Germline CDR1 and CDR2: SQVTM and ANQGSEA. There are 12 residues in the CDR3. V lost 4 bases to trimming and J lost 9 bases; unmatched junction nucleotides: 5. The CDR3 coding sequence is TGCAGCGTTGGACAGGGAAGCAGGGAGCTGTTTTTT. Its translation is CSVGQGSRELFF.

This clone was observed a single time. V and J are TRBV9 and TRBJ2-1; 11 bases align to TRBD2. V lost 0 bases, J lost 4 bases, and 12 bases stayed unmatched. CDR1 and CDR2 from the germline V gene are SGDLS and YYNGEE. This CDR3 region has 19 residues. The CDR3 nucleotides read TGTGCCAGCAGCGTAGTTGAGGTAACTAGCGGGAGCCCGTACAATGAGCAGTTCTTC. It encodes CASSVVEVTSGSPYNEQFF.

The sample holds one count of this clone. The genes are TRBV28 and TRBJ2-5, with D unresolved. The J call is in doubt because the DNA end fits TRBJ2-7 better. The CDR3 covers 12 residues. Germline CDR1 MDHEN, CDR2 SYDVKM. The chain's CDR3 is CASSLRINEQYF. CDR3 nucleotide sequence: TGTGCCAGCAGTTTACGGATCAACGAGCAGTACTTC.

The rearrangement uses TRBV27 and TRBJ2-7; 9 bases agree with TRBD1. This CDR3 spans 16 amino acids. CDR1 and CDR2 (germline): MNHEY, SMNVEV (reference sequence). J lost 1 base, V lost 6 bases, and 10 bases had no gene match. The CDR3, as DNA: TGTGCCAGCAGGCCACGGGGACAGGGTTTATCCTACGAGCAGTACTTC. Translated, it gives CASRPRGQGLSYEQYF.

The chain links TRBV5-1 to TRBJ2-5, with D possibly matching TRBD2 (6 bases). Per germline, CDR1 SGHRS and CDR2 YFSETQ. The ends were cut back, 4 bases at V and 7 bases at J, with 14 bases in the middle. CDR3 size: 13 residues. The CDR3 is CASSPTDGGTQYF. The CDR3 bases are TGCGCCAGCAGCCCGACTGACGGGGGGACCCAGTACTTC.

The V gene is TRBV27, the J gene TRBJ2-5; D gene ambiguous. CDR1 is MNHEY, CDR2 SMNVEV, per germline (reference sequence). Trimming stripped 0 bases from V and 3 bases from J, with 20 bases between. The CDR3 covers 18 residues. The CDR3 coding sequence is TGTGCCAGCAGTTTATCAGGTCTTCAAGGACGGAAGAAAGAGACCCAGTACTTC. As protein: CASSLSGLQGRKKETQYF.

The genes are TRBV28 and TRBJ1-5, with D tentatively TRBD1 (5 bases). Germline loops: CDR1 MDHEN, CDR2 SYDVKM. This CDR3 has 15 residues. V was cut by 3 bases and J by 0 bases, with 9 bases left in between. The CDR3 region is CASSFVGDSNQPQHF. The CDR3 DNA follows: TGTGCCAGCAGTTTCGTGGGGGATAGCAATCAGCCCCAGCATTTT. Full variable domain (missing parts from reference TRBV28 and TRBJ1-5): DVKVTQSSRYLVKRTGEKVFLECVQDMDHENMFWYRQDPGLGLRLIYFSYDVKMKEKGDIPEGYSVSREKKERFSLILESASTNQTSMYLCASSFVGDSNQPQHFGDGTRLSIL.

V gene TRBV4-1 combines with J gene TRBJ2-1; 9 positions match TRBD2. With 2 bases clipped from V and 4 bases from J, the junction kept 12 bases outside the gene matches. The CDR3 is 18 residues long. In germline, CDR1 is MGHRA, CDR2 YSYEKL. DNA of the CDR3: TGCGCCAGCAGCCAACCTCGCCCCTTAGCGGGAGATTACAATGAGCAGTTCTTC. This translates into CASSQPRPLAGDYNEQFF.

As regards this clone: The same CDR3 arises from other DNA sequences in this sample as well. This chain connects TRBV9 to TRBJ2-1; 10 nucleotides match TRBD2. Germline CDR1 reads SGDLS; CDR2 reads YYNGEE. The CDR3 loop spans 15 amino acids. V lost 2 bases and J lost 2; bases outside the gene matches: 1. Here the CDR3 DNA reads TGTGCCAGCAGCGTCGGACTAGCGGCCTACAATGAGCAGTTCTTC. It translates to CASSVGLAAYNEQFF.

Written as DNA, the CDR3 is TGTGCCAGCAGCTTAGTTAGCGGGAGGAGCGAGCAGTACTTC. Residues: CASSLVSGRSEQYF. The genes are TRBV11-2 and TRBJ2-7; TRBD2 matches at 10 bases. V was pared by 1 base and J by 6 bases, with 3 bases of the junction left unmatched. Germline-derived CDR1 and CDR2 are SGHAT and FQNNGV. The CDR3 runs to 14 residues.

The chain couples TRBV7-6 to TRBJ2-1; D is unclear. CDR1 is SGHVS, CDR2 FNYEAQ, per germline. The V end was cut by 3 bases, the J end by 0 bases, with 24 bases between. This CDR3 spans 20 amino acids. The CDR3 here is CASSLGPRVKLESSYNEQFF. The CDR3 DNA reads as TGTGCCAGCAGCTTGGGCCCCCGCGTTAAGTTGGAGAGCTCCTACAATGAGCAGTTCTTC.

The chain is built from TRBV11-2 and TRBJ1-6, with a tentative D call TRBD1 (5 bases). The CDR3 has 15 residues. Germline CDR1 SGHAT, CDR2 FQNNGV. The V end was cut by 3 bases, the J end by 8 bases, with 14 bases between. DNA of the CDR3: TGTGCCAGCAGCTTCAGGGACGGGAGTTATTCACCCCTCCACTTT. This gives the protein CASSFRDGSYSPLHF.

The V gene is TRBV5-4, the J gene TRBJ1-4, with 9 positions matching TRBD1. The germline gives CDR1 SGHNT, CDR2 YYREEE (reference sequence). V lost 4 bases and J lost 6; bases outside the gene matches: 7. CDR3 length: 15 amino acids. The DNA of the CDR3 is TGTGCCAGCAGCCTAACAGGGGGCGCGGATGAAAAACTGTTTTTT. Amino acid sequence: CASSLTGGADEKLFF.

This clone was found once. CDR3 coding DNA: TGTGCCAGCAGTGAACTATCGCAAAGCACAGATACGCAGTATTTT. Its translation is CASSELSQSTDTQYF. The chain uses TRBV2 and TRBJ2-3; D is ambiguous. V shed 2 bases and J shed 0 bases, with 9 bases lying between them. Per germline, CDR1 SNHLY and CDR2 FYNNEI. This CDR3 spans 15 amino acids.

This chain uses TRBV28 with TRBJ2-3, with D perhaps TRBD1 (7 bases). V lost 7 bases, J lost 4 bases, and 15 bases lay in between. The CDR3 covers 14 residues. CDR1 and CDR2 (germline): MDHEN, SYDVKM. The CDR3 protein is CASNPTGRSDTQYF. In nucleotides, the CDR3 is TGTGCCAGCAACCCGACAGGGAGGTCAGATACGCAGTATTTT.